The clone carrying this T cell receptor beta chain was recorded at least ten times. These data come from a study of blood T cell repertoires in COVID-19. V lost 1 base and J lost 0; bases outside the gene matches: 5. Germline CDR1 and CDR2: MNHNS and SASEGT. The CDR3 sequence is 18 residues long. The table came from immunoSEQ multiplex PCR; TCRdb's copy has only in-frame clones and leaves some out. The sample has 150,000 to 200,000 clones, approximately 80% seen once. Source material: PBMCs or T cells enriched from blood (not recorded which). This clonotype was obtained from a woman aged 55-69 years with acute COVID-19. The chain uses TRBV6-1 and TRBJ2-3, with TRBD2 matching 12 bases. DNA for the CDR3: TGTGCCAGCAGTGAAGTGACTAGCGGGGGCCTAAGCACAGATACGCAGTATTTT. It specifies CASSEVTSGGLSTDTQYF.